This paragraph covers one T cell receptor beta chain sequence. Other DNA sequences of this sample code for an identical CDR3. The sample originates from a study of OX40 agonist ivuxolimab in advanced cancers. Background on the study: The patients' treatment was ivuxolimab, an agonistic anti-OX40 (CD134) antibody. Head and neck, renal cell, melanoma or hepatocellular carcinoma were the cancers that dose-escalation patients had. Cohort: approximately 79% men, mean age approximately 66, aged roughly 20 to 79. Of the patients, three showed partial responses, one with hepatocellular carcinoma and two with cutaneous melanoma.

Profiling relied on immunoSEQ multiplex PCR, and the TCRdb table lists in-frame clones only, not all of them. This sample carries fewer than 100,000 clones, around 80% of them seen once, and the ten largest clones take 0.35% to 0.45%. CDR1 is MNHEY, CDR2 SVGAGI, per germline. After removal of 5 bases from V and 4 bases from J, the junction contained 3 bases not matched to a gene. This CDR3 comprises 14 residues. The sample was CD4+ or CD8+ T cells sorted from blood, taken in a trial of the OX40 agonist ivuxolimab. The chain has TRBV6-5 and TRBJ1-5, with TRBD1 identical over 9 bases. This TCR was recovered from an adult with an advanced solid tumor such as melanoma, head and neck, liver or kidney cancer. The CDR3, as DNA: TGTGCCAGCAGTCCCGGGACAGGGAATCAGCCCCAGCATTTT. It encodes CASSPGTGNQPQHF.